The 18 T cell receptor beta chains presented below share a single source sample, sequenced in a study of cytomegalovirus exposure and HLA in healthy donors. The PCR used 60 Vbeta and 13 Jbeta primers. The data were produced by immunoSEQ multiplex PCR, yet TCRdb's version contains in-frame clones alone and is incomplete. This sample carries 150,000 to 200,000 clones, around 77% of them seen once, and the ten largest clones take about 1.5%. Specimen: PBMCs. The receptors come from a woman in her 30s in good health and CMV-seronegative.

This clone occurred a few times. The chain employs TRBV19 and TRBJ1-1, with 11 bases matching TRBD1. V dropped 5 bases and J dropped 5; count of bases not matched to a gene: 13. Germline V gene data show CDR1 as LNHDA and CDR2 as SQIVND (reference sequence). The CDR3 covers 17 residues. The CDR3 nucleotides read TGTGCCAGTAGTTCCTCTAGGACAGGGGGCGTATGGACTGAAGCTTTCTTT. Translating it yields CASSSSRTGGVWTEAFF.

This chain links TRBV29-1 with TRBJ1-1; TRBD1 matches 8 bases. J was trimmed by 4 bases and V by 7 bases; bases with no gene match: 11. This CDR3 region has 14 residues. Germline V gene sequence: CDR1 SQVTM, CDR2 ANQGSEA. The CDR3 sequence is CSAPPGGVGTEAFF. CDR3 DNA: TGCAGCGCTCCCCCAGGGGGCGTCGGCACTGAAGCTTTCTTT.

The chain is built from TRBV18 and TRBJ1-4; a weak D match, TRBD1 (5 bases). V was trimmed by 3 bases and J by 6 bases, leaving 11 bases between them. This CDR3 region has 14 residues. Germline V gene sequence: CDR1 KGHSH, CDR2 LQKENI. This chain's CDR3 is CASSPRTGDEKLFF. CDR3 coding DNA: TGTGCCAGCTCACCTAGGACGGGGGATGAAAAACTGTTTTTT.

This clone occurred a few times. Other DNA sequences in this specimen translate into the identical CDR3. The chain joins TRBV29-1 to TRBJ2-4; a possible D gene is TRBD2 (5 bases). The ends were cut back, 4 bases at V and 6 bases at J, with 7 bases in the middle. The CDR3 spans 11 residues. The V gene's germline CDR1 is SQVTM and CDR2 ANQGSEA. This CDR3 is CSVAAGNIQYF. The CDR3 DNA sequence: TGCAGCGTTGCGGCGGGAAACATTCAGTACTTC.

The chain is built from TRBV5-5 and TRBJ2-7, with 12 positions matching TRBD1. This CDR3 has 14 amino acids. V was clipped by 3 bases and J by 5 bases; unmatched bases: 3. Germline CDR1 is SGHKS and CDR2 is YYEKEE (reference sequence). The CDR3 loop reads CASSYRDRGHEQYF. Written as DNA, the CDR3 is TGTGCCAGCAGCTATAGGGACAGGGGGCACGAGCAGTACTTC. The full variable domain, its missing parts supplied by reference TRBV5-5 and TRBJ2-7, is DAGVTQSPTHLIKTRGQQVTLRCSPISGHKSVSWYQQVLGQGPQFIFQYYEKEERGRGNFPDRFSARQFPNYSSELNVNALLLGDSALYLCASSYRDRGHEQYFGPGTRLTVT.

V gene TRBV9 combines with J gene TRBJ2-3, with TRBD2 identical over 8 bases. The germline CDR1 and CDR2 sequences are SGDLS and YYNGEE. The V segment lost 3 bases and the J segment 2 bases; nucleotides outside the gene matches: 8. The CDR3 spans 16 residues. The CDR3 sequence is CASSEVAGRTTDTQYF. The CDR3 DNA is TGTGCCAGCAGCGAGGTAGCGGGGCGGACCACAGATACGCAGTATTTT.

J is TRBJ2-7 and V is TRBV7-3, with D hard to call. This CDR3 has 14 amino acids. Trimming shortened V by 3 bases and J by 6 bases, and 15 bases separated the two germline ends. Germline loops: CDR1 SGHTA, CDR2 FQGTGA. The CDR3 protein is CASSFLDSLGEQYF. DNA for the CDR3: TGTGCCAGCAGCTTTCTTGACTCGTTGGGCGAGCAGTACTTC.

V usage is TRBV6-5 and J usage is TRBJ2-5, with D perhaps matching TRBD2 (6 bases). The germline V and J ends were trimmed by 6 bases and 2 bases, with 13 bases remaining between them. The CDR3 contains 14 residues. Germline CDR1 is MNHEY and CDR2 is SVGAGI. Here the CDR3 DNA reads TGTGCCAGCAGGTCGGACTATACGCAAGAGACCCAGTACTTC. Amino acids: CASRSDYTQETQYF.

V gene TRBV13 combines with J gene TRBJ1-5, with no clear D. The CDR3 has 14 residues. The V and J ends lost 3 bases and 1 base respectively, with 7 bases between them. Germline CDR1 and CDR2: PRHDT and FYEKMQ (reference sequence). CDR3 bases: TGTGCCAGCAGCTTGGCGGGAAGCAATCAGCCCCAGCATTTT. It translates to CASSLAGSNQPQHF. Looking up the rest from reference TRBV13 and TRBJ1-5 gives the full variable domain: AAGVIQSPRHLIKEKRETATLKCYPIPRHDTVYWYQQGPGQDPQFLISFYEKMQSDKGSIPDRFSAQQFSDYHSELNMSSLELGDSALYFCASSLAGSNQPQHFGDGTRLSIL.

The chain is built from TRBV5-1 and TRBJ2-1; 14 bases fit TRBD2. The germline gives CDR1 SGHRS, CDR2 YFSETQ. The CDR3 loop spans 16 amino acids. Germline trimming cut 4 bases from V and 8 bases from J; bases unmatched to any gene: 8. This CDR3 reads CASSPRTSGGIDEQFF. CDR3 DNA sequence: TGCGCCAGCAGCCCGCGGACTAGCGGGGGGATAGATGAGCAGTTCTTC.

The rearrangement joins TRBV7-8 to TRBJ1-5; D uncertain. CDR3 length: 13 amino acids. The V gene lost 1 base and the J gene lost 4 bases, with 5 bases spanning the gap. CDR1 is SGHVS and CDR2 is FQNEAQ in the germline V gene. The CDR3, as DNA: TGTGCCAGCAGCTTAGGGGCAAATCAGCCCCAGCATTTT. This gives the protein CASSLGANQPQHF.

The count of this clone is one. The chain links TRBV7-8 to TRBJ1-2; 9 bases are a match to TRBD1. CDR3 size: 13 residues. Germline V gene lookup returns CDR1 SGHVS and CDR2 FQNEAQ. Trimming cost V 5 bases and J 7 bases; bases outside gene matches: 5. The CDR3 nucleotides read TGTGCCAGCAGCCCCCGGACAGGGGTTGGCTACACCTTC. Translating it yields CASSPRTGVGYTF.

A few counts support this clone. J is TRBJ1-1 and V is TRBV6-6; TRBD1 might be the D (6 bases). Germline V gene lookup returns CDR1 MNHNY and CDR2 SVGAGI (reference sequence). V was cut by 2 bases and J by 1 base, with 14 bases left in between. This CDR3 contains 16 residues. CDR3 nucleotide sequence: TGTGCCAGCAGTTACGGGGGGGGCGAACCGAACACTGAAGCTTTCTTT. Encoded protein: CASSYGGGEPNTEAFF.

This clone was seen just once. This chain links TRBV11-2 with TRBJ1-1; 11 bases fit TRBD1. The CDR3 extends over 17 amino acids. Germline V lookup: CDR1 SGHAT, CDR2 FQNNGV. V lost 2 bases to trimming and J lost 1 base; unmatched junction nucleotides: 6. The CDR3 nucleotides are TGTGCCAGCAGCTTATATGGGACAGGGGGGGGGAACACTGAAGCTTTCTTT. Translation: CASSLYGTGGGNTEAFF.

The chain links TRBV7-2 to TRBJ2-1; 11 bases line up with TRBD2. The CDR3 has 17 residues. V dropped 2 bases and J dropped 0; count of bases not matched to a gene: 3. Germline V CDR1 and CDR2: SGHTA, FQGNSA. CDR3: CASSLRTSGSSYNEQFF. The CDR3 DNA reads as TGTGCCAGCAGCTTACGAACTAGCGGGAGCTCCTACAATGAGCAGTTCTTC.

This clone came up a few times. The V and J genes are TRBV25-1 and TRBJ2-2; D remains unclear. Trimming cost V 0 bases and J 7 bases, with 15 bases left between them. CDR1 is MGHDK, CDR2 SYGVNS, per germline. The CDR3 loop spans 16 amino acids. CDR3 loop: CASSEYRSRVNGELFF. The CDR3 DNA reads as TGTGCCAGCAGTGAATACCGCTCGCGCGTTAACGGGGAGCTGTTTTTT.

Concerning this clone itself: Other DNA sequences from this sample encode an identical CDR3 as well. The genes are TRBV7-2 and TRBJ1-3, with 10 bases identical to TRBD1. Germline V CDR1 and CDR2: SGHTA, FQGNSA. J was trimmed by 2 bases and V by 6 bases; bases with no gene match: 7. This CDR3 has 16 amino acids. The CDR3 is CASSTGQGLAGNTIYF. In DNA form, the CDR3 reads TGTGCCAGCAGTACGGGACAGGGGTTGGCTGGAAACACCATATATTTT.

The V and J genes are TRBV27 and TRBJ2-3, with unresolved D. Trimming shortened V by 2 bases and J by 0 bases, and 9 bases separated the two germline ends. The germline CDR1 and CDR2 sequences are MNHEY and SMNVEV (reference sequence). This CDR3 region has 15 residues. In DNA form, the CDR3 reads TGTGCCAGCAGTTTAGAGGTGACTAGCACAGATACGCAGTATTTT. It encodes CASSLEVTSTDTQYF.